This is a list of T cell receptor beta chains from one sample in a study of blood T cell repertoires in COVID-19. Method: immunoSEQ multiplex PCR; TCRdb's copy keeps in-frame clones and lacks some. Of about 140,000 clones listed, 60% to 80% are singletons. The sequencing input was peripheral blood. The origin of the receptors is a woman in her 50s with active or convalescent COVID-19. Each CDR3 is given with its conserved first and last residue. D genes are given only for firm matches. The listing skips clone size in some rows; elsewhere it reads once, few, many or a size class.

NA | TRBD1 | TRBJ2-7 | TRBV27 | TGTGCCAGCAGGGAACTCGGGACAGGGGGAGGGTACGAGCAGTACTTC | CASRELGTGGGYEQYF
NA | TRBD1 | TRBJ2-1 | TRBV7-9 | TGTGCCAGCAGCCCCGGAGACAGGGCCCGGGGACAGTTCTTC | CASSPGDRARGQFF
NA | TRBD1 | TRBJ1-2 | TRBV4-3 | TGCGCCAGCAGCCAGTATTCAGGGGGCAAGGGCTACACCTTC | CASSQYSGGKGYTF
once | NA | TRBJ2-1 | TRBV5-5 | TGTGCCAGCAGCTTGAGTCTAGCTTATGAGCAGTTCTTC | CASSLSLAYEQFF
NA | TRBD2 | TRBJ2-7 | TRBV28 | TGTGCCAGCAGGATAGCGGGAGGGGATCGGGAGCAGTACTTC | CASRIAGGDREQYF
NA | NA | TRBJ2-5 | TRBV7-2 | TGTGCCAGCAGCTTAGTACTGGAGACCCAGTACTTC | CASSLVLETQYF
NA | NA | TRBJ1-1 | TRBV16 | TGTGCCAGCAGCCAATCTGGCGGGAACACTGAAGCTTTCTTT | CASSQSGGNTEAFF
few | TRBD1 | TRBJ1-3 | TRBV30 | TGTGCCTGGAGGCGGGACAGGGGTGGCGGAAACACCATATATTTT | CAWRRDRGGGNTIYF
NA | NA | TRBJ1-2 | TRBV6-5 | TGTGCCAGCAGTTACTCGGGCAGGGGAAAAAATGGCTACACCTTC | CASSYSGRGKNGYTF
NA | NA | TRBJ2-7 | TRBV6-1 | TGTGCCAGCAGTGAAGGGGGGAACAGGGCACCCTACGAGCAGTACTTC | CASSEGGNRAPYEQYF
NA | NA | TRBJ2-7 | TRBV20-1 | TGCAGTGCTAGTAGTCCGTCGGGCAGGGGCATCAACGAGCAGTACTTC | CSASSPSGRGINEQYF
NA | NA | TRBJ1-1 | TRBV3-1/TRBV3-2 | TGTGCCAGCAGCCAGACAAGGACTGAAGCTTTCTTT | CASSQTRTEAFF
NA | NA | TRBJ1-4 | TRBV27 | TGTGCCAGCAGTTTAACAGGAAATGAAAAACTGTTTTTT | CASSLTGNEKLFF
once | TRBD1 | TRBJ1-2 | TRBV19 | TGTGCCAGTAGTGAGGGACAGGGAAGGGGAGGCTACACCTTC | CASSEGQGRGGYTF
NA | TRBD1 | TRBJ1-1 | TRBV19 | TGTGCCAGTAGAATACAGGGGGCAGTCACTGAAGCTTTCTTT | CASRIQGAVTEAFF
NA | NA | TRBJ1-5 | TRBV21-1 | TGTGCCAGCATACAGGGAGATTCTCAGCCCCAGCATTTT | CASIQGDSQPQHF
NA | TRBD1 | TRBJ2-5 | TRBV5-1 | TGCGCCAGCACCGAACCGACAGGGGCCATAGAGACCCAGTACTTC | CASTEPTGAIETQYF
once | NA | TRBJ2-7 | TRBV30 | TGTGCCTGGGCCGAGGCCTACGAGCAGTACTTC | CAWAEAYEQYF
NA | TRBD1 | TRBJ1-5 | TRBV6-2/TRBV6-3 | TGTGCCAGCAGTTCCGGACAGGGGGCCAATCAGCCCCAGCATTTT | CASSSGQGANQPQHF
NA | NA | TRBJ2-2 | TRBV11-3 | TGTGCCAGCTCCTCCCCCCGTGGGGGCACGAACACCGGGGAGCTGTTTTTT | CASSSPRGGTNTGELFF
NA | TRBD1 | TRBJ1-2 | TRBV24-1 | TGTGCCACCAGACCACAGGGGTCTGGCTACACCTTC | CATRPQGSGYTF
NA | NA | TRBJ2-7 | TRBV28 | TGTGCCAGCAGTTTGACCGGGAGAGCCTACGAGCAGTACTTC | CASSLTGRAYEQYF
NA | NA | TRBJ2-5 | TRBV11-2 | TGTGCCAGCAGCTTAAATTGGGGGGAACAAGAGACCCAGTACTTC | CASSLNWGEQETQYF
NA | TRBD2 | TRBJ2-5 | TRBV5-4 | TGTGCCAGCAGCGGGCCACTAGCGGGAGGGGAGACCCAGTACTTC | CASSGPLAGGETQYF
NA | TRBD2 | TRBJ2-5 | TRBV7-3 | TGTGCCAGCAGCCCGGGTGTACTAGCGGTTCAAGAGACCCAGTACTTC | CASSPGVLAVQETQYF
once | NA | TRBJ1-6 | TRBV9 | TGTGCCAGCAGCCCCAAGGTGGGGCGAATTAATTCACCCCTCCACTTT | CASSPKVGRINSPLHF
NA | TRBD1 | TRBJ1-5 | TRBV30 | TGTGCCTGGAGCTCCGGGACAGGGGGTCGAAGCAATCAGCCCCAGCATTTT | CAWSSGTGGRSNQPQHF
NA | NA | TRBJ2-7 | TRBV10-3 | TGTGCCATCAGTGAGGGTGGGGCCAGCTACGAGCAGTACTTC | CAISEGGASYEQYF
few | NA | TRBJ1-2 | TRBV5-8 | TGTGCCAGCAGCTTGGGGGAGCATGGCTACACCTTC | CASSLGEHGYTF
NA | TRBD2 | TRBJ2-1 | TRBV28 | TGTGCCAGCAGTGGGGGACTAAATGAGCAGTTCTTC | CASSGGLNEQFF
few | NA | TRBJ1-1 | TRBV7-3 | TGTGCCAGCAGTTCAAACGCAGGCGGGGGAACTGAAGCTTTCTTT | CASSSNAGGGTEAFF
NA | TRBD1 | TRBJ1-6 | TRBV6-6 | TGTGCCAGCACCATAAGCGACAGGGGAAATTCACCCCTCCACTTT | CASTISDRGNSPLHF
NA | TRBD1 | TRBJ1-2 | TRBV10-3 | TGTGCCACGGCGGGGACAGGGGGCGCTCAGGGTGGCTACACCTTC | CATAGTGGAQGGYTF
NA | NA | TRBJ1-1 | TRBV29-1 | TGCAGCGCTGTGGGTCCCGGGGGAGGAACTGAAGCTTTCTTT | CSAVGPGGGTEAFF
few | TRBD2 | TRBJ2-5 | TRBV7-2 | TGTGCCAGCAGCTTTCGCGGGGGACGGGAGACCCAGTACTTC | CASSFRGGRETQYF
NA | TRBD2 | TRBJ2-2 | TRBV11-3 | TGTGCCAGCGCGGGGGGGACCGGGGAGCTGTTTTTT | CASAGGTGELFF
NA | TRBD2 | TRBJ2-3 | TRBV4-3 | TGCGCCAGCAGCAGCCGGGGACTACTCAGCACAGATACGCAGTATTTT | CASSSRGLLSTDTQYF
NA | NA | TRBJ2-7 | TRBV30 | TGTGCCTGGGGGAAGAGAGCGGCAGGGGACTACGAGCAGTACTTC | CAWGKRAAGDYEQYF
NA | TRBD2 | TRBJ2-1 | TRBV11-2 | TGTGCCAGCAGCTTAGAGGGCGGGGGGGCCATCGCGCAGTTCTTC | CASSLEGGGAIAQFF
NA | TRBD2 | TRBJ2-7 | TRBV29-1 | TGCAGCGTTGCTCCGGGACAGGGGCGTTTCGTGACTAGCGGGAGACTCTACGAGCAGTACTTC | CSVAPGQGRFVTSGRLYEQYF
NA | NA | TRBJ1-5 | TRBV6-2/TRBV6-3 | TGTGCCAGCAGCAACCAAGGTGACAGGTATAGCAATCAGCCCCAGCATTTT | CASSNQGDRYSNQPQHF
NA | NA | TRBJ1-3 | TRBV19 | TGTGCCAGTACTCGTGGGCAGGGGACTAGAAACACCATATATTTT | CASTRGQGTRNTIYF
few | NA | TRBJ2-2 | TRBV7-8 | TGTGCCAGCTCAACCAGACTGGTTAAGGACACCGGGGAGCTGTTTTTT | CASSTRLVKDTGELFF